The rows below give T cell receptor beta chains drawn from one sample of a study of cytomegalovirus exposure and HLA in healthy donors. Assay used: immunoSEQ multiplex PCR; TCRdb lists only in-frame clones, some missing. The sample includes about 180,000 clones, 86% seen only once; the top ten take 2% to 3%. Sequencing was carried out using PBMCs. These receptors were taken from a man younger than 35 in good health and CMV-seropositive. The CDR3 runs from the conserved cysteine through the conserved F or W. Fields, in order: V gene, clone size, D gene, CDR3 length, J gene, CDR3 protein, CDR3 DNA. The D gene is left open where the match is weak. Size tells how often a clone was seen (once, few, many) or the class of an expanded clone, and some rows leave it out.

TRBV10-3,.,.,14,TRBJ1-2,CAIGNSSGIYGYTF,TGTGCCATCGGCAATTCGTCAGGGATCTATGGCTACACCTTC
TRBV28,.,.,15,TRBJ2-7,CASSSYLIPTGKQYF,TGTGCCAGCAGTTCCTACTTGATCCCTACGGGGAAGCAGTACTTC
TRBV7-9,.,TRBD2,15,TRBJ2-7,CASSPSGRARYEQYF,TGTGCCAGCAGCCCAAGCGGGAGGGCCAGGTACGAGCAGTACTTC
TRBV18,.,.,13,TRBJ2-4,CASSPAEQNIQYF,TGTGCCAGCTCACCCGCGGAGCAAAACATTCAGTACTTC
TRBV5-1,once,.,12,TRBJ2-1,CASSLRGDEQFF,TGCGCCAGCAGCTTGAGAGGAGATGAGCAGTTCTTC
TRBV15,.,.,13,TRBJ2-1,CATGGWARDEQFF,TGTGCCACCGGGGGGTGGGCTAGAGATGAGCAGTTCTTC
TRBV13,few,.,12,TRBJ2-7,CASSPRENEQYF,TGTGCCAGCAGCCCCCGCGAGAACGAGCAGTACTTC
TRBV10-3,.,TRBD1,14,TRBJ1-2,CAISQGDGGRGYTF,TGTGCCATCAGCCAGGGGGACGGGGGAAGAGGCTACACCTTC
TRBV6-1,.,TRBD2,15,TRBJ2-1,CASSESRGGNNEQFF,TGTGCCAGCAGTGAAAGTCGCGGGGGTAACAATGAGCAGTTCTTC
TRBV5-1,.,TRBD1,13,TRBJ2-7,CASSSTGVYEQYF,TGCGCCAGCAGCTCAACAGGGGTGTACGAGCAGTACTTC
TRBV11-2,.,.,14,TRBJ2-3,CASSRKGGPDTQYF,TGTGCCAGCAGCCGAAAGGGGGGGCCAGATACGCAGTATTTT